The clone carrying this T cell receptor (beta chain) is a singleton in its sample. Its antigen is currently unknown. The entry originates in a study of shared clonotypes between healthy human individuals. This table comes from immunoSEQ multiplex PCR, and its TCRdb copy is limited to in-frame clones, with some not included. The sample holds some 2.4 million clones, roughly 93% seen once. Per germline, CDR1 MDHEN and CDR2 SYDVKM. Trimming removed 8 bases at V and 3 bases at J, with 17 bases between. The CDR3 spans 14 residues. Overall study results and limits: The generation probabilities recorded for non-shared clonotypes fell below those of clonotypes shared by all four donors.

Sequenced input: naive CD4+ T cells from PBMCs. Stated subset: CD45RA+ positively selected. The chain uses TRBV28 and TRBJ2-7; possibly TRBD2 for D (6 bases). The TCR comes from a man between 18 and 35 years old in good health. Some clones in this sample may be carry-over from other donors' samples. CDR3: CASYAGLQVYEQYF. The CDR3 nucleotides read TGTGCCAGCTATGCGGGACTCCAGGTCTACGAGCAGTACTTC.